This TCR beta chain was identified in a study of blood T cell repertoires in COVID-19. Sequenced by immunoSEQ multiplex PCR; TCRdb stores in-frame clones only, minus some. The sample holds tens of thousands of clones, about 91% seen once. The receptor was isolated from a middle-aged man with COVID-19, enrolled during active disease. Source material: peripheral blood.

Here the CDR3 DNA reads TGTGCCTGGAGGCGGCTCGGCCCTGAAGCTTTCTTT. This codes for CAWRRLGPEAFF. The chain employs TRBV30 and TRBJ1-1; unclear D gene. Deletions cut 3 bases from V and 6 bases from J, with 11 bases between. The CDR3 has 12 amino acids. Germline CDR1 is GTSNPN and CDR2 is SVGIG (reference sequence).